The 22 T cell receptor beta chains presented below share a single source sample, sequenced in a study of cytomegalovirus exposure and HLA in healthy donors. It was with 60 Vbeta and 13 Jbeta primers that the PCR ran. Measured with immunoSEQ multiplex PCR; TCRdb has only the in-frame clones, and not every one. Of about 110,000 clones in the sample, roughly 69% were seen once. Sequenced material: PBMCs. These TCRs come from a woman aged 70 to 79 in good health and CMV-seropositive.

The CDR3 spells CAWSGRDGATQYF. CDR3 bases: TGTGCCTGGAGTGGGCGAGACGGAGCAACCCAGTACTTC. V usage is TRBV30 and J usage is TRBJ2-5; D uncertain. The V gene's germline CDR1 is GTSNPN and CDR2 SVGIG (reference sequence). V lost 1 base and J 8 bases, leaving 14 bases between the germline ends. This CDR3 contains 13 residues.

This clone has only a few counts. The chain carries TRBV7-2 and TRBJ1-3; 8 bases align to TRBD1. V shed 5 bases and J 4 bases; nucleotides not matched to a gene: 7. The CDR3 totals 15 residues. The germline V gene has CDR1 SGHTA and CDR2 FQGNSA. The CDR3 sequence is CASSPWTGSGNTIYF. CDR3 DNA sequence: TGTGCCAGCAGCCCCTGGACAGGGTCAGGAAACACCATATATTTT.

A remark on this clone: Distinct nucleotide sequences in the sample also encode this CDR3. The chain recombines TRBV6-5 with TRBJ2-5; 9 nucleotides line up with TRBD2. V lost 0 bases to trimming and J lost 5 bases; unmatched junction nucleotides: 4. The CDR3 sequence is 15 residues long. From germline, CDR1 is MNHEY and CDR2 SVGAGI. The CDR3 protein is CASSYSRAGGETQYF. The CDR3 nucleotides read TGTGCCAGCAGTTACTCGAGAGCGGGGGGCGAGACCCAGTACTTC.

The chain joins TRBV6-5 to TRBJ2-5; 8 nucleotides match TRBD1. Losses at the gene ends were 4 bases for V and 1 base for J; bases not matched to a gene: 8. The CDR3 contains 16 residues. Germline lookup yields CDR1 MNHEY and CDR2 SVGAGI. In DNA form, the CDR3 reads TGTGCCAGCAGTTCTCCGGGACAGGTACTCCAAGAGACCCAGTACTTC. Translated, it gives CASSSPGQVLQETQYF.

Only a few counts were recorded for this clone. V is TRBV6-5 and J is TRBJ2-7; TRBD1 matches at 10 bases. Unmatched junction bases numbered 8, after V lost 2 bases and J lost 7 bases. This CDR3 has 15 residues. Germline V gives CDR1 MNHEY, CDR2 SVGAGI. The CDR3 region has the DNA TGTGCCAGCAGTTACGCCGGGACAGGGGTGAGAGAGCAGTACTTC. This encodes CASSYAGTGVREQYF.

This chain connects TRBV5-1 to TRBJ2-5; 8 nucleotides agree with TRBD2. CDR1 SGHRS and CDR2 YFSETQ come from the germline V gene. J lost 1 base, V lost 0 bases, and 8 bases had no gene match. This CDR3 is 17 amino acids long. Here the CDR3 DNA reads TGCGCCAGCAGCTTGGGGTCCGGGGGGGGTCTCCAAGAGACCCAGTACTTC. Amino acids: CASSLGSGGGLQETQYF.

The chain has TRBV6-1 and TRBJ2-4, with 11 bases lining up with TRBD2. J lost 8 bases, V lost 2 bases, and 11 bases had no gene match. The germline gives CDR1 MNHNS, CDR2 SASEGT. The CDR3 is made up of 17 amino acids. DNA for the CDR3: TGTGCCAGCAGTGAAAGCCTAGCGGGGGGCCCGCGGTACATTCAGTACTTC. It codes for CASSESLAGGPRYIQYF.

The genes are TRBV12-5 and TRBJ2-5; D gene ambiguous. Trimming stripped 6 bases from V and 0 bases from J, with 11 bases between. The CDR3 runs to 14 residues. In germline, CDR1 is LGHNT, CDR2 FRNRAP. CDR3 amino acids: CASGLVPHQETQYF. CDR3 in DNA: TGTGCTAGTGGACTTGTACCGCACCAAGAGACCCAGTACTTC.

This chain uses TRBV7-2 with TRBJ2-3; 9 nucleotides align to TRBD2. This CDR3 contains 16 residues. Germline loops: CDR1 SGHTA, CDR2 FQGNSA. V lost 2 bases and J lost 0; bases outside the gene matches: 3. The CDR3 DNA follows: TGTGCCAGCAGCTTACTAGCGGGGACTAGCACAGATACGCAGTATTTT. Translation: CASSLLAGTSTDTQYF. Full variable domain (rest looked up from reference TRBV7-2 and TRBJ2-3): GAGVSQSPSNKVTEKGKDVELRCDPISGHTALYWYRQSLGQGLEFLIYFQGNSAPDKSGLPSDRFSAERTGGSVSTLTIQRTQQEDSAVYLCASSLLAGTSTDTQYFGPGTRLTVL.

This clone was detected a few times. The V and J genes are TRBV30 and TRBJ2-3; D might be TRBD2 (5 bases). Germline V gives CDR1 GTSNPN, CDR2 SVGIG (reference sequence). V lost 0 bases and J 4 bases, leaving 8 bases between the germline ends. The CDR3 contains 13 residues. The CDR3: CAWSVHGADTQYF. CDR3 bases: TGTGCCTGGAGTGTACACGGGGCAGATACGCAGTATTTT.

This chain joins TRBV5-1 and TRBJ1-1; TRBD1 agrees at 8 bases. From germline, CDR1 is SGHRS and CDR2 YFSETQ. The CDR3 has 15 amino acids. V shed 4 bases and J 1 base; nucleotides not matched to a gene: 6. CDR3 residues: CASSVLTGGNTEAFF. CDR3 nucleotides: TGCGCCAGCAGCGTCTTAACAGGGGGGAACACTGAAGCTTTCTTT. The complete variable domain, with remaining parts taken from reference TRBV5-1 and TRBJ1-1, reads KAGVTQTPRYLIKTRGQQVTLSCSPISGHRSVSWYQQTPGQGLQFLFEYFSETQRNKGNFPGRFSGRQFSNSRSEMNVSTLELGDSALYLCASSVLTGGNTEAFFGQGTRLTVV.

CDR3 protein: CASSVQGFSGNTIYF. CDR3 DNA sequence: TGCGCCAGCAGCGTTCAGGGGTTCTCTGGAAACACCATATATTTT. This chain connects TRBV5-1 to TRBJ1-3; maybe TRBD1 (6 bases). CDR1 SGHRS and CDR2 YFSETQ come from the germline V gene. Trimming removed 4 bases from V and 0 bases from J, with 11 bases in between. The CDR3 totals 15 residues.

Only a few counts were recorded for this clone. The V gene is TRBV5-5, the J gene TRBJ1-3; D gene ambiguous. The germline V and J ends were trimmed by 4 bases and 0 bases, with 8 bases remaining between them. Germline CDR1 is SGHKS and CDR2 is YYEKEE (reference sequence). CDR3 length: 14 residues. CDR3 bases: TGTGCCAGCAGCCTCGGAGGCTCTGGAAACACCATATATTTT. Translation: CASSLGGSGNTIYF.

The chain has TRBV12-5 and TRBJ2-7; unclear D gene. The length of the CDR3 is 15 residues. Germline values: CDR1 LGHNT, CDR2 FRNRAP. V was pared by 1 base and J by 0 bases, with 10 bases between. The CDR3 sequence: CASGLGLAGSYEQYF. The CDR3 coding sequence is TGTGCTAGTGGTTTGGGGTTGGCAGGCTCCTACGAGCAGTACTTC.

This clone showed up just a few times. The gene calls are TRBV4-3 and TRBJ2-1; 7 bases are a match to TRBD1. The CDR3 runs 16 residues. After removal of 0 bases from V and 2 bases from J, the junction contained 4 bases not matched to a gene. Germline values: CDR1 LGHNA, CDR2 YSLEER. Here the CDR3 DNA reads TGCGCCAGCAGCCAAGAAACGGGACAGACCTACAATGAGCAGTTCTTC. This encodes CASSQETGQTYNEQFF.

The chain is built from TRBV6-5 and TRBJ1-1; 8 bases map to TRBD1. CDR3 size: 14 residues. Germline V gives CDR1 MNHEY, CDR2 SVGAGI. The V segment lost 6 bases and the J segment 1 base; nucleotides outside the gene matches: 4. For the CDR3, the DNA is TGTGCCAGCAGGGCAGGGGGCTGGAACACTGAAGCTTTCTTT. Amino acids: CASRAGGWNTEAFF.

The chain combines TRBV30 with TRBJ2-1, with a possible D match to TRBD2 (6 bases). The V gene's germline CDR1 is GTSNPN and CDR2 SVGIG (reference sequence). V was shortened by 2 bases and J by 8 bases, with 16 bases between the two germline ends. CDR3 length: 14 residues. CDR3 DNA: TGTGCCTGGAGTAGGGCTAGCGCGGAGGATGAGCAGTTCTTC. Its translation is CAWSRASAEDEQFF.

This chain links TRBV7-8 with TRBJ2-3; 11 bases are shared with TRBD2. Germline CDR1 is SGHVS and CDR2 is FQNEAQ. J was trimmed by 6 bases and V by 5 bases; bases with no gene match: 10. This CDR3 is built from 16 residues. Here the CDR3 reads CASSILLAGARDTQYF. The CDR3 bases are TGTGCCAGCAGCATCCTACTAGCGGGGGCTAGGGATACGCAGTATTTT.

This sequence joins TRBV6-5 and TRBJ1-2; 7 positions match TRBD1. This CDR3 region has 14 residues. J was trimmed by 5 bases and V by 2 bases; bases with no gene match: 5. Germline-derived CDR1 and CDR2 are MNHEY and SVGAGI. CDR3 nucleotides: TGTGCCAGCAGTTACCAAGGGACAGTTTATGGCTACACCTTC. This sequence encodes CASSYQGTVYGYTF.

The V call is TRBV27, the J call TRBJ1-6; D ambiguous. Trimming removed 5 bases at V and 9 bases at J, with 11 bases between. The CDR3 covers 13 residues. Germline CDR1 MNHEY, CDR2 SMNVEV (reference sequence). The CDR3 sequence: CASSDISGSPLHF. The CDR3 DNA reads as TGTGCCAGCAGTGATATTAGTGGTTCACCCCTCCACTTT.

The CDR3 loop is CASSQDISSSYNEQFF. The DNA of the CDR3 is TGTGCCAGCAGCCAAGATATTTCGAGCTCCTACAATGAGCAGTTCTTC. The chain recombines TRBV4-2 with TRBJ2-1; D call uncertain. The germline V gene has CDR1 LGHNA and CDR2 YNFKEQ. Trimming took off 0 bases at V and 0 bases at J, with 9 bases between the two ends. The CDR3 spans 16 residues.

This clone was detected a few times. The chain carries TRBV5-1 and TRBJ1-1; D not certain. CDR1 and CDR2 (germline): SGHRS, YFSETQ. The CDR3 is 14 amino acids. V was cut by 2 bases and J by 1 base, with 9 bases left in between. The CDR3 bases are TGCGCCAGCAGCTTTAGTTTGTCGAACACTGAAGCTTTCTTT. Translating it yields CASSFSLSNTEAFF. Together with reference TRBV5-1 and TRBJ1-1, the CDR3 gives the full variable domain: KAGVTQTPRYLIKTRGQQVTLSCSPISGHRSVSWYQQTPGQGLQFLFEYFSETQRNKGNFPGRFSGRQFSNSRSEMNVSTLELGDSALYLCASSFSLSNTEAFFGQGTRLTVV.